Each of the 18 T cell receptor beta chains below was sequenced from the same sample in a study of response to subunit inactivated influenza vaccine. A single record per CDR3 protein comes from TCRdb applying MiXCR to the RT-PCR reads. The top ten clones hold more than 9% of a sample with about 650,000 distinct CDR3 sequences, around 16% of them seen once. Specimen: PBMCs from blood, collected 11 to 12 days after vaccination. All receptors come from a man aged 45 to 65 who received an inactivated influenza vaccine.

The chain recombines TRBV20-1 with TRBJ2-1; 12 nucleotides agree with TRBD2. CDR3 length equals 16 residues. V lost 1 base to trimming and J lost 3 bases; unmatched junction nucleotides: 4. CDR1 DFQATT and CDR2 SNEGSKA come from the germline V gene (reference sequence). The CDR3 nucleotides are TGCAGTGCTAGAGGGGCGACTAGCGGGAGCTACAATGAGCAGTTCTTC. Its translation: CSARGATSGSYNEQFF.

This clonotype has more than one count but fewer than ten. The chain uses TRBV20-1 and TRBJ2-1; D is unclear. This CDR3 is built from 13 residues. Trimming shortened V by 6 bases and J by 0 bases, and 9 bases separated the two germline ends. CDR1 is DFQATT, CDR2 SNEGSKA, per germline (reference sequence). CDR3 nucleotide sequence: TGCAGTGCCTCCAGTCGCTCCTACAATGAGCAGTTCTTC. Its protein product is CSASSRSYNEQFF.

The chain is built from TRBV5-1 and TRBJ2-3; tentative D call: TRBD2 (7 bases). Trimming took 1 base from V and 4 from J, leaving 22 bases between them. This CDR3 has 18 amino acids. The germline V gene encodes CDR1 SGHRS and CDR2 YFSETQ. This chain's CDR3 is CASSLRALSPGGSDTQYF. The CDR3 DNA reads as TGCGCCAGCAGCTTGAGGGCCCTTTCTCCGGGGGGCTCAGATACGCAGTATTTT.

This chain uses TRBV20-1 with TRBJ2-4; the D gene is possibly TRBD2 (6 bases). Germline V gives CDR1 DFQATT, CDR2 SNEGSKA (reference sequence). V was trimmed by 6 bases and J by 8 bases, leaving 17 bases between them. The CDR3 totals 13 residues. CDR3 DNA sequence: TGCAGTGCCGCAGTGGGAGGAGGGGACATTCAGTACTTC. Translated: CSAAVGGGDIQYF.

This rearrangement joins TRBV20-1 to TRBJ2-3, with 8 bases matching TRBD1. CDR1 and CDR2 from the germline V gene are DFQATT and SNEGSKA (reference sequence). The CDR3 covers 15 residues. The ends lost 0 bases at V and 1 base at J; junction bases unmatched: 3. CDR3 coding DNA: TGCAGTGCTAGAGATGGCAGGGGGCGCACAGATACGCAGTATTTT. It specifies CSARDGRGRTDTQYF.

This clonotype was seen more than once but under ten times. The J gene is TRBJ2-1, the V gene TRBV19; 7 bases map to TRBD1. With V trimmed by 7 bases and J by 0 bases, 9 bases remained unmatched. The CDR3 sequence is 16 residues long. Germline V gene data show CDR1 as LNHDA and CDR2 as SQIVND (reference sequence). CDR3 DNA sequence: TGTGCCAGTACCCCCCGGACAGGCGTCTCCTACAATGAGCAGTTCTTC. Protein sequence: CASTPRTGVSYNEQFF.

This clonotype showed up just a few times. The rearrangement links TRBV5-1 to TRBJ2-2; D might be TRBD1 or TRBD2, each matching 6 bases. The germline V gene encodes CDR1 SGHRS and CDR2 YFSETQ. V lost 3 bases, J lost 6 bases, and 15 bases lay in between. The CDR3 runs to 15 residues. The CDR3 sequence is CASSYNGGGSGELFF. The CDR3 DNA reads as TGCGCCAGCAGCTATAACGGAGGGGGGTCCGGGGAGCTGTTTTTT. Based on the CDR3 plus reference TRBV5-1 and TRBJ2-2, the full variable domain is KAGVTQTPRYLIKTRGQQVTLSCSPISGHRSVSWYQQTPGQGLQFLFEYFSETQRNKGNFPGRFSGRQFSNSRSEMNVSTLELGDSALYLCASSYNGGGSGELFFGEGSRLTVL.

The V gene is TRBV5-8, the J gene TRBJ1-4; D is undetermined. The CDR3 contains 14 residues. CDR1 SGHTS and CDR2 YDEGEE come from the germline V gene. V was clipped by 6 bases and J by 6 bases, with 15 bases between them. The CDR3 sequence: CASNPPGWDEKLFF. The DNA for the CDR3 is TGTGCCAGCAACCCACCGGGTTGGGATGAAAAACTGTTTTTT.

This clonotype was observed many times. The chain links TRBV9 to TRBJ2-1; 7 bases agree with TRBD2. The CDR3 runs to 15 residues. With 0 bases clipped from V and 9 bases from J, the junction kept 9 bases outside the gene matches. Germline values: CDR1 SGDLS, CDR2 YYNGEE. The DNA of the CDR3 is TGTGCCAGCAGCGTAGGGGTGGGAGGGCCGGTTGAGCAGTTCTTC. Protein: CASSVGVGGPVEQFF.

This clonotype turned up a few times. The chain recombines TRBV4-1 with TRBJ2-3; D call uncertain. Trimming took 2 bases from V and 1 from J, leaving 10 bases between them. CDR3 size: 15 residues. CDR1 is MGHRA and CDR2 is YSYEKL in the germline V gene. The DNA for the CDR3 is TGCGCCAGCAGCCAAATTGAGATACGCACAGATACGCAGTATTTT. Protein sequence: CASSQIEIRTDTQYF.

V gene TRBV5-1 combines with J gene TRBJ2-5; a weak D match, TRBD2 (5 bases). CDR1 and CDR2 from the germline V gene are SGHRS and YFSETQ. V dropped 4 bases and J dropped 4 bases, with 11 bases sitting between them. This CDR3 contains 13 residues. The CDR3 DNA is TGCGCCAGCAGCGGGGTCGCGGGAGAGACCCAGTACTTC. Its translation is CASSGVAGETQYF. The complete variable domain, with remaining parts taken from reference TRBV5-1 and TRBJ2-5, reads KAGVTQTPRYLIKTRGQQVTLSCSPISGHRSVSWYQQTPGQGLQFLFEYFSETQRNKGNFPGRFSGRQFSNSRSEMNVSTLELGDSALYLCASSGVAGETQYFGPGTRLLVL.

This clonotype was seen a few times. This rearrangement joins TRBV6-2 or TRBV6-3 to TRBJ2-7; tentatively, D is TRBD2 (5 bases). V was cut by 7 bases and J by 2 bases, with 18 bases left in between. Germline V gene data show CDR1 as MNHEY and CDR2 as SVGEGT. The CDR3 loop spans 15 amino acids. The CDR3 region has the DNA TGTGCCAGCAACAACGGGATCCAGCAAACCTACGAGCAGTACTTC. It specifies CASNNGIQQTYEQYF.

This clonotype was observed many times. The chain carries TRBV27 and TRBJ2-2; D is uncertain. There are 12 residues in the CDR3. Deletions cut 6 bases from V and 7 bases from J, with 9 bases between. From germline, CDR1 is MNHEY and CDR2 SMNVEV (reference sequence). This CDR3 reads CASSPRLGELFF. CDR3 DNA sequence: TGTGCCAGCAGCCCAAGACTCGGGGAGCTGTTTTTT.

This clonotype was observed a handful of times. The chain recombines TRBV5-1 with TRBJ2-1, with 15 bases identical to TRBD2. The CDR3 totals 17 residues. Trimming took 4 bases from V and 7 from J; bases not matched to a gene: 9. Per the germline V gene, CDR1 is SGHRS and CDR2 is YFSETQ. CDR3 sequence reads: CASSNGLAGGFGNEQFF. In DNA, the CDR3 is TGCGCCAGCAGCAACGGACTAGCGGGGGGGTTTGGGAATGAGCAGTTCTTC.

This chain connects TRBV12-3 or TRBV12-4 to TRBJ2-2; the D is unclear. V lost 8 bases, J lost 0 bases, and 7 bases lay in between. The CDR3 has 13 amino acids. The CDR3 DNA reads TGTGCCAGCCCACAGCCGAACACCGGGGAGCTGTTTTTT. This encodes CASPQPNTGELFF.

This clonotype occurred many times. The chain joins TRBV12-3 or TRBV12-4 to TRBJ2-5, with D possibly called TRBD1 or TRBD2 (5 bases each). The CDR3 consists of 14 residues. Trimming stripped 8 bases from V and 5 bases from J, with 18 bases between. The CDR3 spells CASREEGESETQYF. CDR3 DNA sequence: TGTGCCAGCCGAGAAGAAGGGGAGAGCGAGACCCAGTACTTC.

This clonotype was observed many times. This sequence joins TRBV5-1 and TRBJ2-7; a possible D gene is TRBD2 (5 bases). Trimming removed 4 bases at V and 0 bases at J, with 11 bases between. The CDR3 totals 14 residues. Looked up from germline, CDR1 is SGHRS and CDR2 is YFSETQ. CDR3 nucleotide sequence: TGCGCCAGCAGCGAGCGGTATTACTCCTACGAGCAGTACTTC. Its translation: CASSERYYSYEQYF. Complete variable domain (other parts from reference TRBV5-1 and TRBJ2-7): KAGVTQTPRYLIKTRGQQVTLSCSPISGHRSVSWYQQTPGQGLQFLFEYFSETQRNKGNFPGRFSGRQFSNSRSEMNVSTLELGDSALYLCASSERYYSYEQYFGPGTRLTVT.

The V gene is TRBV29-1, the J gene TRBJ2-7; weak D call: TRBD2 (6 bases). The V end was cut by 6 bases, the J end by 6 bases, with 18 bases between. The CDR3 sequence is 13 residues long. Germline CDR1 SQVTM, CDR2 ANQGSEA. CDR3: CSVGDSREAEQYF. Here the CDR3 DNA reads TGCAGCGTCGGAGATTCCAGGGAGGCCGAGCAGTACTTC.